This T cell receptor beta chain was sequenced during a study of blood T cell repertoires in COVID-19. How the authors handled the data: Amplifying reference gene primers gave estimates of nucleated cell counts. Clones were sequenced by immunoSEQ multiplex PCR, and TCRdb holds only the in-frame ones, with some missing. V and J calls and clone size follow that table, whereas D and trimming were derived from the DNA. The sample yields 500,000 or so clones, roughly 87% seen once. Participants were aged about 18 to 90 years, lived in 24 US areas, and enrolled virtually. Cohorts were based on clinical histories the participants reported. The trim removed 8 bases at V and 7 bases at J, leaving 9 bases unmatched. The CDR3 has 13 amino acids. Germline CDR1 reads SGHRS; CDR2 reads YFSETQ. Only one count was recorded for this clone.

The sequence was obtained from a woman between 18 and 30 years old who had recovered from COVID-19. Source material: PBMCs or T cells enriched from blood (not recorded which). The V and J genes are TRBV5-1 and TRBJ1-1; the match to TRBD1 covers 9 bases. The CDR3 DNA is TGCGCCAGTTCTTCAACAGGGGGCAGTGAAGCTTTCTTT. Translated: CASSSTGGSEAFF.